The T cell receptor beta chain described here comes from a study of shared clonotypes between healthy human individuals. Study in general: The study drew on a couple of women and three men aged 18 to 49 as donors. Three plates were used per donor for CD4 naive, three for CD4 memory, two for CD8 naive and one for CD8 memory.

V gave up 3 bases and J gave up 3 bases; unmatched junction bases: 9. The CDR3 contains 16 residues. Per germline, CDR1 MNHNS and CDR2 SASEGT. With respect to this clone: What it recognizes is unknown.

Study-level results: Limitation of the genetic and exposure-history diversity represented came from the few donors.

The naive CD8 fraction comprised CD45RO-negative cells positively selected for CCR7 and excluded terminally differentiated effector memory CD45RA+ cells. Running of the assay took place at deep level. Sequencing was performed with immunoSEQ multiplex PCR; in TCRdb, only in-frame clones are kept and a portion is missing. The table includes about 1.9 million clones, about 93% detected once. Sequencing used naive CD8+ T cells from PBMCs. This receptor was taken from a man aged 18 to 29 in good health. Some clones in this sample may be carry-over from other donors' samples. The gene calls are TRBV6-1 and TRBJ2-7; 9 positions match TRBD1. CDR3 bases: TGTGCCAGCAGTGACCCCGGGACAGGGTCACACTACGAGCAGTACTTC. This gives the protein CASSDPGTGSHYEQYF.